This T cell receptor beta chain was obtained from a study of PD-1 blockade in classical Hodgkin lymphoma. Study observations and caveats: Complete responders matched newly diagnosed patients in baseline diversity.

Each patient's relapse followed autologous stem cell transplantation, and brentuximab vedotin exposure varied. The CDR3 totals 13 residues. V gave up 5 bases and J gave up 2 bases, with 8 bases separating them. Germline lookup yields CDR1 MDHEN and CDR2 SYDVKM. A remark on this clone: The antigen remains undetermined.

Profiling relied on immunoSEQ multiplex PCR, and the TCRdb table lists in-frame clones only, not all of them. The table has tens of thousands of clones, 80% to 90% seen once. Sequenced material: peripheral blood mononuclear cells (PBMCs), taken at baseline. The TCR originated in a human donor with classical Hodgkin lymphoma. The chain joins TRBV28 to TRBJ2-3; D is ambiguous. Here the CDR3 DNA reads TGTGCCAGCAGTCTAATCACCACAGATACGCAGTATTTT. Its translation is CASSLITTDTQYF.